This paragraph reports one TCR beta chain. Its antigen is undetermined. The repertoire was sequenced with immunoSEQ multiplex PCR; TCRdb's copy has only in-frame clones and lacks some. The sample records several thousand clones, more than 65% being singletons. The germline V and J ends were trimmed by 3 bases and 3 bases, with 15 bases remaining between them. CDR1 is LNHDA and CDR2 is SQIVND in the germline V gene (reference sequence). The CDR3 runs 15 residues. This entry comes from a study of chemoradiotherapy in HPV16-positive cancers. Overall study: A couple of HPV16-positive patients' cells yielded candidate HPV-specific clones and common motifs. Broader study findings: During treatment, candidate HPV-specific clones and E7-related motifs expanded in tumor. Functional assays defining HPV-specific T cells used only two HPV16-positive patients.

Repeated repertoire sampling spanned the course of chemoradiotherapy. This receptor was taken from a human donor with HPV-associated anogenital cancer. The sample consisted of tumor tissue, taken from a patient who underwent chemoradiotherapy. V gene TRBV19 combines with J gene TRBJ2-7; no definite D call. CDR3 amino acids: CASSMVADSLYEQYF. CDR3 bases: TGTGCCAGTAGTATGGTCGCAGATTCGCTCTACGAGCAGTACTTC.